This T cell receptor (beta chain) was obtained from a study of cytomegalovirus exposure and HLA in healthy donors. Study results and caveats: A later analysis found that most CMV-associated TCR beta chains appeared HLA-restricted.

In the PCR, 60 Vbeta and 13 Jbeta primers were used. Profiled with immunoSEQ multiplex PCR; TCRdb holds only in-frame clones, not every one. The sample has 150,000 to 180,000 clones, more than 70% seen once. For this clone: The antigen remains undetermined.

Donors were ostensibly healthy at sampling, although undocumented immune exposures were probable. This CDR3 is built from 16 residues. V was clipped by 0 bases and J by 4 bases; unmatched bases: 3. The germline V gene has CDR1 MGHRA and CDR2 YSYEKL. The origin of this receptor is a woman in her 40s in good health and CMV-seropositive. This sequence joins TRBV4-1 and TRBJ2-1; 10 bases are shared with TRBD2. The sequencing sample was made of PBMCs. Written as DNA, the CDR3 is TGCGCCAGCAGCCAAGATCGTAGCGGGAGGTACAATGAGCAGTTCTTC. Protein: CASSQDRSGRYNEQFF.